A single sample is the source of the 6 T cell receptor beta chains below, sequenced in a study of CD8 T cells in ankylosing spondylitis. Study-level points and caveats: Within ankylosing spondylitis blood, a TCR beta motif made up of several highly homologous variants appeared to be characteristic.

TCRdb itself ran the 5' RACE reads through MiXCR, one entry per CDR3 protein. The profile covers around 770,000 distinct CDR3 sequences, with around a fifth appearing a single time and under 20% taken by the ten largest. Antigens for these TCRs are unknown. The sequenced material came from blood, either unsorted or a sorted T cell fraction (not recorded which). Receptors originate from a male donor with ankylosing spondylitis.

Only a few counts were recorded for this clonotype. CDR3 in DNA: TGTGCCAGCAGCCGAGTCCCGAATCAGCCCCAGCATTTT. The encoded protein is CASSRVPNQPQHF. The chain employs TRBV5-5 and TRBJ1-5; D is uncertain. Trimming shortened V by 4 bases and J by 4 bases, and 9 bases separated the two germline ends. CDR3 length: 13 residues. In germline, CDR1 is SGHKS, CDR2 YYEKEE (reference sequence).

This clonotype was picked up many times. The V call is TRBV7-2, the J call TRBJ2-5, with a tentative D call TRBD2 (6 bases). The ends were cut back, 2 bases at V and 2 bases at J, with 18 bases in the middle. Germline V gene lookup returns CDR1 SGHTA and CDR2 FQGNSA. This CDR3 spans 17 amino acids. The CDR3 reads CASSLFPSTSWQETQYF. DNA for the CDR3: TGTGCCAGCAGCTTATTCCCCTCGACTAGTTGGCAAGAGACCCAGTACTTC.

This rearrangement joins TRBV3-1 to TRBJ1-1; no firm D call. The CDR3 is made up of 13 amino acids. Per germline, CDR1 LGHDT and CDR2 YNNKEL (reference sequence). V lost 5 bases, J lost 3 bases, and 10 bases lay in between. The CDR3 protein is CASSLASHTEAFF. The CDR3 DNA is TGTGCCAGCAGCTTGGCGTCGCACACTGAAGCTTTCTTT.

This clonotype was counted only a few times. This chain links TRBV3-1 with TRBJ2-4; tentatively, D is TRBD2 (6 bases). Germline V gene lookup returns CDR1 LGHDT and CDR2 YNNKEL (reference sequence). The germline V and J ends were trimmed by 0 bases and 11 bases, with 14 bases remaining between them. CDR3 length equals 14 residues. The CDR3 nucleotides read TGTGCCAGCAGCCAAGATTTGACCCCGGGGGTTCAGTACTTC. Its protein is CASSQDLTPGVQYF.

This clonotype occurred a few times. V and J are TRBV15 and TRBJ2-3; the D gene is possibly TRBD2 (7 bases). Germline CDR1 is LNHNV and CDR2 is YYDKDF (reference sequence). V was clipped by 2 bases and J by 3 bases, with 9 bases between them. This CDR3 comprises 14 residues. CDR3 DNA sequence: TGTGCCACCAGCAGAAGGGGGGGGACAGATACGCAGTATTTT. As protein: CATSRRGGTDTQYF.

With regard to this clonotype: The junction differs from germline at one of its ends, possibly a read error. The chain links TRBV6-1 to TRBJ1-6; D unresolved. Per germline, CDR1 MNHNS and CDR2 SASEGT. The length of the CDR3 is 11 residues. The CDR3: CASSDAEGIRF. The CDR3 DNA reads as TGTGCCAGCAGTGACGCCGAGGGTATACGCTTT.